Sequencing of this TCR beta chain was carried out in a study of blood T cell repertoires in COVID-19. About the research overall: Samples taken during acute and convalescent COVID-19 were collected in the United States, Italy and Spain. Nucleic acid was either cDNA or gDNA, and it came from T cells, B-cell-depleted T cells, or PBMCs.

Germline-derived CDR1 and CDR2 are SGHRS and YFSETQ. CDR3 length: 13 residues. Trimming cost V 3 bases and J 8 bases, with 14 bases left between them. The authors' processing: It was from reference gene primer amplification that nucleated cell counts were estimated. Method: immunoSEQ multiplex PCR; TCRdb's copy keeps in-frame clones and lacks some. V and J calls and clone size are given by that table; D and trimming were obtained from the DNA. The repertoire includes approximately 150,000 clones, just over 85% of them detected once, and less than 2% sits in the top ten. The clonotype originates from a woman aged 55-69 years with acute or convalescent COVID-19. The material sequenced was peripheral blood. This chain connects TRBV5-1 to TRBJ1-2; TRBD1 is a possible D gene (6 bases). The CDR3 loop reads CASSSWTAIGYTF. The DNA for the CDR3 is TGCGCCAGCAGCTCATGGACAGCTATAGGCTACACCTTC. The complete variable domain, with remaining parts taken from reference TRBV5-1 and TRBJ1-2, reads KAGVTQTPRYLIKTRGQQVTLSCSPISGHRSVSWYQQTPGQGLQFLFEYFSETQRNKGNFPGRFSGRQFSNSRSEMNVSTLELGDSALYLCASSSWTAIGYTFGSGTRLTVV.